This entry describes one TCR beta chain. The data are from a study of shared clonotypes between healthy human individuals. Germline V gives CDR1 MNHNS, CDR2 SASEGT. Trimming left V 6 bases short and J 4 bases short, with 14 bases between. This CDR3 spans 14 amino acids. Repertoires were generated with immunoSEQ multiplex PCR, while TCRdb's copy carries only in-frame clones and drops some. The table includes over a million clones, roughly 96% detected once. The chain links TRBV6-1 to TRBJ2-3; D is perhaps TRBD2 (7 bases). The sequenced sample was naive CD4+ T cells sorted from blood. The subset is: CD45RA+ positively selected. The clonotype comes from a man younger than 45 in good health. The CDR3 nucleotides are TGTGCCAGCAGCGAGAGGGGGGGCCCAGATACGCAGTATTTT. It codes for CASSERGGPDTQYF.